The 8 T cell receptor beta chains reported below all come from one sample, sequenced in a study of T cells after yellow fever vaccination. TCRdb recomputed calls from the 5' RACE reads with MiXCR, one row per CDR3 protein. The sample lists about 240,000 distinct CDR3 sequences; about 7% were seen once. The sample consisted of CD4+ T cells sorted from PBMCs, taken 15 days after the yellow fever booster vaccination. These receptors were taken from a young man who received the YFV17D yellow fever vaccine.

This clonotype was recorded many times. The J gene is TRBJ2-7, the V gene TRBV20-1; the D is unclear. The germline gives CDR1 DFQATT, CDR2 SNEGSKA (reference sequence). CDR3 size: 11 residues. The V end was cut by 2 bases, the J end by 8 bases, with 10 bases between. Here the CDR3 reads CSARKGKQQYF. The CDR3, as DNA: TGCAGTGCTAGAAAAGGGAAGCAGCAGTACTTC.

This clonotype was seen a handful of times. This chain links TRBV4-3 with TRBJ2-1, with 13 bases lining up with TRBD2. V was pared by 1 base and J by 5 bases, with 8 bases of the junction left unmatched. Per germline, CDR1 LGHNA and CDR2 YSLEER. CDR3 length: 18 residues. CDR3 sequence (DNA): TGCGCCAGCAGCCAAGTACCCGCCGGGACTAGCGGGAACAATGAGCAGTTCTTC. Translation gives CASSQVPAGTSGNNEQFF.

Many counts were recorded for this clonotype. The chain joins TRBV4-3 to TRBJ1-3; unclear D gene. CDR3 length: 12 residues. Germline CDR1 is LGHNA and CDR2 is YSLEER. Trimming shortened V by 1 base and J by 4 bases, and 2 bases separated the two germline ends. The CDR3 DNA follows: TGCGCCAGCAGCCAAGGGGGAAACACCATATATTTT. Amino acid sequence: CASSQGGNTIYF.

In its sample, this clonotype was seen many times. The genes are TRBV10-3 and TRBJ2-2; D is undetermined. There are 13 residues in the CDR3. Germline CDR1 and CDR2: ENHRY and SYGVKD. Trimming removed 7 bases from V and 5 bases from J, with 11 bases in between. CDR3 bases: TGTGCCATCAACGGCCTCGGGACCGGGGAGCTGTTTTTT. The encoded protein is CAINGLGTGELFF.

The chain links TRBV20-1 to TRBJ2-4; D not certain. Per the germline V gene, CDR1 is DFQATT and CDR2 is SNEGSKA (reference sequence). CDR3 length equals 13 residues. Trimming took 5 bases from V and 1 from J, leaving 9 bases between them. The CDR3 loop is CSAGGDAKNIQYF. The DNA of the CDR3 is TGCAGTGCTGGTGGCGACGCCAAAAACATTCAGTACTTC.

This clonotype has at least ten counts. This chain links TRBV20-1 with TRBJ2-5, with D possibly matching TRBD2 (6 bases). This CDR3 is 13 amino acids long. V was pared by 5 bases and J by 0 bases, with 10 bases between. Germline loops: CDR1 DFQATT, CDR2 SNEGSKA (reference sequence). The CDR3 sequence is CSALADYQETQYF. The CDR3 nucleotides are TGCAGTGCTTTAGCGGACTACCAAGAGACCCAGTACTTC.

Many counts were recorded for this clonotype. The CDR3 nucleotides are TGCAGTGCTATGGAGGGCCGGTACGAGCAGTACTTC. It translates to CSAMEGRYEQYF. The chain couples TRBV20-1 to TRBJ2-7, with D maybe TRBD2 (6 bases). This CDR3 contains 12 residues. Trimming removed 4 bases from V and 4 bases from J, with 11 bases in between. The germline V gene has CDR1 DFQATT and CDR2 SNEGSKA (reference sequence).

The chain employs TRBV12-3 or TRBV12-4 and TRBJ1-6, with TRBD1 as a possible D gene (5 bases). V was trimmed by 3 bases and J by 10 bases, leaving 10 bases between them. This CDR3 is built from 13 residues. CDR3 nucleotides: TGTGCCAGCAGTTTGGAGGGGAAGTCACCCCTCCACTTT. Translating gives CASSLEGKSPLHF.